This T cell receptor beta chain was retrieved from a study of T cell clonotyping in hematopoietic cell transplantation (dated by TCRdb to about 2021). Background on the whole study: In the study, over a hundred blood samples were gathered from 35 to 45 consecutive transplant recipients and their related donors. Recruitment of patients ran from late 2015 to early 2017, and follow-up continued until late 2020 or until death.

With the immunoSEQ assay, which is a bias-controlled multiplex PCR relying on V- and J-specific primers, TCR beta CDR3 regions were amplified from genomic DNA. A second PCR step added a proprietary barcode and Illumina adapter sequences to the CDR3 amplicons. An Illumina MiSeq instrument was used to sequence the CDR3 libraries. On the study's bioinformatics: Export and quality control were done with immunoSEQ Analyzer 3.0, while downstream analyses used R Bioconductor and Immunarch. Only productive rearrangements in the normalized downsampled data set were used to calculate repertoire metrics. In the normalized cohort, a clonotype counted as pathologically expanded if the clonotype was larger than 5 templates. Repertoire diversity was measured with the Inverse Simpson Index. The non-normalized data set was used for CMV-specificity analyses so that all clonotypes could be captured. TCRdb obtained this table from immuneACCESS and retained in-frame rearrangements with V and J assigned. These tables miss some clones; where compared with another copy, unresolved V genes account for less than half of the shortfall, and the remainder is unexplained. Clone size and V and J calls were adopted from that table, with D and trimming inferred from the DNA. The sample data list some 13,000 clones, and around 94% of these were observed just once. Approximately 4.9% of the sample lies in the top ten.

What the research found in general, with its limitations: Broader TCR repertoire diversity after transplant was predicted by Inverse Simpson Index values from donors and from recipients before transplant. Just a small fraction of recipient repertoires overlapped with donor repertoires, and more than 95% appeared de novo at the given depth. The sample size was limited and the cells went unsorted, which meant the CD4 and CD8 repertoire contributions could not be told apart. After transplant, TCR diversity in recipients dropped, and pathologically expanded clonotypes climbed progressively between day 30 and day 180.

Deletion took 3 bases off V and 4 bases off J, with a span of 13 bases between the germline ends. CDR1 and CDR2, looked up from the germline V gene, are SGHVS and FNYEAQ. The CDR3 measures 15 amino acids from cysteine to phenylalanine. Here the CDR3 DNA is all that survives: 45 bases in frame from base 1. The time point label here, explained by the study, means: 30 days after allo-HCT. Blood from recipients was drawn roughly 28 days before transplant, then again at days 30, 100 and 180 after transplant. Nuclei Lysis Solution was used to extract genomic DNA from fresh or cryopreserved unfractionated peripheral blood mononuclear cells. Comment on this clone: Its antigen remains unidentified. Nothing much larger sits one base from this clone, and base qualities are not available.

The chain joins TRBV7-6 to TRBJ2-1; the D gene is possibly TRBD2, with 6 bases matching. Source: PBMCs, taken 30 days after allogeneic stem cell transplant. The source is a male patient aged 60 to 75 who had an allogeneic stem cell transplant from an unrelated donor, so the T cells may come from the graft donor. Some clones in this sample may be carry-over from other donors' samples. The nucleotide sequence is TGTGCCAGCAGCTTGGAAGCGGGCTGGTACAATGAGCAGTTCTTC. Translated, this gives CASSLEAGWYNEQFF. The full variable domain, with segments outside the CDR3 supplied by the reference TRBV7-6 and TRBJ2-1 proteins, appears as GAGVSQSPRYKVTKRGQDVALRCDPISGHVSLYWYRQALGQGPEFLTYFNYEAQQDKSGLPNDRFSAERPEGSISTLTIQRTEQRDSAMYRCASSLEAGWYNEQFFGPGTRLTVL.